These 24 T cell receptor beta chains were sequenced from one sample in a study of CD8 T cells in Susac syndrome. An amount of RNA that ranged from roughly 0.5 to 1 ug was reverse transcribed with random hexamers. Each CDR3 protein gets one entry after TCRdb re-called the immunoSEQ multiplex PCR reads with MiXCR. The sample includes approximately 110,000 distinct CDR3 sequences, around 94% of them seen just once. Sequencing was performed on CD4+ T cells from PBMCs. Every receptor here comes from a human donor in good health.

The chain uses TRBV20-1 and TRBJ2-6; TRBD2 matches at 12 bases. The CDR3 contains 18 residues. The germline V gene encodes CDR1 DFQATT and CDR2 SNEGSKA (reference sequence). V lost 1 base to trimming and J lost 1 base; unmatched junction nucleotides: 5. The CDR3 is CSARVGLAGGSGANVLTF. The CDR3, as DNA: TGCAGTGCTAGAGTCGGCCTAGCGGGAGGGTCTGGGGCCAACGTCCTGACTTTC.

DNA for the CDR3: TGCAGTGCTAGAGGGGATATCGGGGACAGTGAGTACTTC. It is translated as CSARGDIGDSEYF. V usage is TRBV20-1 and J usage is TRBJ2-4; TRBD1 matches 7 bases. Losses at the gene ends were 1 base for V and 14 bases for J; bases not matched to a gene: 11. CDR3 length: 13 amino acids. Germline values: CDR1 DFQATT, CDR2 SNEGSKA (reference sequence).

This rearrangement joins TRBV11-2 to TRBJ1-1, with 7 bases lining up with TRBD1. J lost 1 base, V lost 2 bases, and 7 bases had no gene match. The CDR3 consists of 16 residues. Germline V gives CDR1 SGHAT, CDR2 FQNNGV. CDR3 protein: CASSLLSGTANTEAFF. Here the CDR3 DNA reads TGTGCCAGCAGCTTACTGTCCGGGACAGCGAACACTGAAGCTTTCTTT. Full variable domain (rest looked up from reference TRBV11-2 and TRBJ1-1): EAGVAQSPRYKIIEKRQSVAFWCNPISGHATLYWYQQILGQGPKLLIQFQNNGVVDDSQLPKDRFSAERLKGVDSTLKIQPAKLEDSAVYLCASSLLSGTANTEAFFGQGTRLTVV.

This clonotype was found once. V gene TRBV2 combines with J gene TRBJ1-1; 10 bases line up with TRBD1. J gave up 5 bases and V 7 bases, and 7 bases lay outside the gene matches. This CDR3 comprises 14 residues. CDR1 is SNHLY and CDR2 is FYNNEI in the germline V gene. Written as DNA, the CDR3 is TGTGCCAGCACCCGGGGACAGGGGCCGACTGAAGCTTTCTTT. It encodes CASTRGQGPTEAFF.

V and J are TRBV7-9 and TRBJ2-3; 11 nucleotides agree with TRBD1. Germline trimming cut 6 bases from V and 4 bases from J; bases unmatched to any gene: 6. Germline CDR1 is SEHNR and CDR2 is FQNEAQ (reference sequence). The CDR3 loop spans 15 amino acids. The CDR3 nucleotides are TGTGCCAGCAGTTCCGGGACAGGGGGAGCAGATACGCAGTATTTT. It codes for CASSSGTGGADTQYF.

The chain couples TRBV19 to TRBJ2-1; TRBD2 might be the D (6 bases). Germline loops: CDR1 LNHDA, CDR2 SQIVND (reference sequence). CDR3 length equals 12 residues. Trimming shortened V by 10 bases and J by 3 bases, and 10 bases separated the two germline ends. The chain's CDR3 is CATAGVYNEQFF. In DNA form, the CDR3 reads TGTGCCACAGCGGGTGTCTACAATGAGCAGTTCTTC.

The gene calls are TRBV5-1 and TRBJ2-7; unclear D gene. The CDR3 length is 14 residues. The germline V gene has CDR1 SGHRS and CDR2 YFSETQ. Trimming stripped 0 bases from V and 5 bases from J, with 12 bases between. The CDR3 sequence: CASSLGQIGDEQYF. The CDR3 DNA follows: TGCGCCAGCAGCTTGGGGCAGATCGGCGACGAGCAGTACTTC.

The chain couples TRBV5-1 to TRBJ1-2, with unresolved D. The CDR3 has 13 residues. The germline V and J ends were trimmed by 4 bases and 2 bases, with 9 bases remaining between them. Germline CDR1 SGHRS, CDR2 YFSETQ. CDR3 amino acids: CASSTRENYGYTF. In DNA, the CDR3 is TGCGCCAGCAGCACACGAGAGAACTATGGCTACACCTTC.

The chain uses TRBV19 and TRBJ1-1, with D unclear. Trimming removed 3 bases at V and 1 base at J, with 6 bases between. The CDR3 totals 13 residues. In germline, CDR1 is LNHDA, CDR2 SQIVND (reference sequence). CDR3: CASSMTGNTEAFF. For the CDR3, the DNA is TGTGCCAGTAGTATGACGGGGAACACTGAAGCTTTCTTT.

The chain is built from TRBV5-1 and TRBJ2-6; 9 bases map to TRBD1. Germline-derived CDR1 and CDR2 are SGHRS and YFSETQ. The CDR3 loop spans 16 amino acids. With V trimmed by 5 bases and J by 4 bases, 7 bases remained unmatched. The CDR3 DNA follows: TGCGCCAGCAGGGACAGGGGTCGTCGGGGGGCCAACGTCCTGACTTTC. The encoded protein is CASRDRGRRGANVLTF.

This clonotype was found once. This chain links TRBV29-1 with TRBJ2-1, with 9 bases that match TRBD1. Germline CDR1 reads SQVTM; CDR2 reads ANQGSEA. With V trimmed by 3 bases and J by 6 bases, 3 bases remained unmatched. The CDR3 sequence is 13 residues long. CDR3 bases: TGCAGCGTTGAGGGACAGGGTATCAATGAGCAGTTCTTC. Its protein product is CSVEGQGINEQFF.

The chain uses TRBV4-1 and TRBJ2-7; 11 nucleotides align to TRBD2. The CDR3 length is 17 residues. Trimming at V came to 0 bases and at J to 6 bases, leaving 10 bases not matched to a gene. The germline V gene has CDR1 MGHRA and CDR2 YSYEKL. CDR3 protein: CASSQDASGRSPVEQYF. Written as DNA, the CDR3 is TGCGCCAGCAGCCAAGACGCTAGCGGGAGGTCTCCGGTCGAGCAGTACTTC.

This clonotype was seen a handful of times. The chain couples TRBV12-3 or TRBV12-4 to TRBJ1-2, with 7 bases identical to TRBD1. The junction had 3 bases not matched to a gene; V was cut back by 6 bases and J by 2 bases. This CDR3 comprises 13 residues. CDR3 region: CASSQGGNYGYTF. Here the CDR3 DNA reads TGTGCCAGCAGCCAGGGGGGAAACTATGGCTACACCTTC.

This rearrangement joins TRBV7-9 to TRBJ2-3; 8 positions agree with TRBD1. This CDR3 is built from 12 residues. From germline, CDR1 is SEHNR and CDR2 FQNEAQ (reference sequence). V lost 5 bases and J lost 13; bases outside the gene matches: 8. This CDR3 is CASSNQGAEKYF. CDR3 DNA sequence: TGTGCCAGCAGCAACCAGGGGGCAGAAAAGTATTTT. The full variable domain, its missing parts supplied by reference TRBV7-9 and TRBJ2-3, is DTGVSQNPRHKITKRGQNVTFRCDPISEHNRLYWYRQTLGQGPEFLTYFQNEAQLEKSRLLSDRFSAERPKGSFSTLEIQRTEQGDSAMYLCASSNQGAEKYFGPGTRLTVL.

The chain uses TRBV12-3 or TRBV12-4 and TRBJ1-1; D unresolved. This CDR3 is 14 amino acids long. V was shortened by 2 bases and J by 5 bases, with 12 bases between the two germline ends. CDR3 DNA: TGTGCCAGCAGTTTATCCGCAGGAGGAACTGAAGCTTTCTTT. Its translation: CASSLSAGGTEAFF.

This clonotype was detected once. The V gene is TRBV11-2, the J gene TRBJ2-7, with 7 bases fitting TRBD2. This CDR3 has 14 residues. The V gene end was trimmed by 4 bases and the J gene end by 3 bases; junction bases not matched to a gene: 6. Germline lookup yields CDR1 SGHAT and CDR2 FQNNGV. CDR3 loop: CASSWGLINYEQYF. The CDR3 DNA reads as TGTGCCAGCAGCTGGGGACTAATCAACTACGAGCAGTACTTC.

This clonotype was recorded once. The CDR3 sequence: CASSRNRAGKDIQYF. CDR3 nucleotides: TGCGCCAGCAGCCGCAACCGGGCCGGGAAAGACATTCAGTACTTC. This chain connects TRBV4-3 to TRBJ2-4; D perhaps matches TRBD2 (5 bases). V was trimmed by 4 bases and J by 8 bases, leaving 18 bases between them. CDR3 length: 15 amino acids. Germline CDR1 reads LGHNA; CDR2 reads YSLEER.

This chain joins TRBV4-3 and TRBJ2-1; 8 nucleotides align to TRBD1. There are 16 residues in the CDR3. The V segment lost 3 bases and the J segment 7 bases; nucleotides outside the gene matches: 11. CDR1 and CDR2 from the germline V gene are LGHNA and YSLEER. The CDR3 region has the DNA TGCGCCAGCAGCCAGGCCAGACAGGGGCTCCGAAATGAGCAGTTCTTC. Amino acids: CASSQARQGLRNEQFF.

In nucleotides, the CDR3 is TGTGCCAGTAGCCTTTTCAAGGAGCAACAGCCCCAGCATTTT. As protein: CASSLFKEQQPQHF. This chain links TRBV19 with TRBJ1-5; D remains ambiguous. With 6 bases removed from V and 7 bases from J, the gap between germline ends came to 16 bases. The CDR3 has 14 residues. CDR1 and CDR2 from the germline V gene are LNHDA and SQIVND (reference sequence). The entire variable domain, with the rest obtained from reference TRBV19 and TRBJ1-5, is as follows: DGGITQSPKYLFRKEGQNVTLSCEQNLNHDAMYWYRQDPGQGLRLIYYSQIVNDFQKGDIAEGYSVSREKKESFPLTVTSAQKNPTAFYLCASSLFKEQQPQHFGDGTRLSIL.

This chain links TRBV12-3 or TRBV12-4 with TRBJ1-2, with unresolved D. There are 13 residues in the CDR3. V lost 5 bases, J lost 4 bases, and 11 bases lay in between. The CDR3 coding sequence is TGTGCCAGCAGTCCCCGGTCTCTCTATGGCTACACCTTC. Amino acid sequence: CASSPRSLYGYTF.

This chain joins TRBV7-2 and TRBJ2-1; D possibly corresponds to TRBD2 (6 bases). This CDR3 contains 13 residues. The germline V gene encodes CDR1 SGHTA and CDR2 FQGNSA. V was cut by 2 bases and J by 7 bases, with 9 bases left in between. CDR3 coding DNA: TGTGCCAGCAGCTTATGGGGAGGTAATGAGCAGTTCTTC. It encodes CASSLWGGNEQFF.

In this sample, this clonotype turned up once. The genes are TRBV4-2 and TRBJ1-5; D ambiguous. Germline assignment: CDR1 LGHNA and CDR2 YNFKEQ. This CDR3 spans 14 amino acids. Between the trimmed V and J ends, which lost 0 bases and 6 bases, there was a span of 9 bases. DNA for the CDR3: TGTGCCAGCAGCCAAGACGGTGGTGGTCAGCCCCAGCATTTT. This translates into CASSQDGGGQPQHF.

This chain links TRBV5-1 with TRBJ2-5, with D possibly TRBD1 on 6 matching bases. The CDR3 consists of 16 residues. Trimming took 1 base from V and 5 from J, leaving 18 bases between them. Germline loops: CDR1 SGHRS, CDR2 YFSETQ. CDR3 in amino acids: CASSLRLDRARETQYF. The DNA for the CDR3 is TGCGCCAGCAGCTTGAGGTTGGACAGAGCACGGGAGACCCAGTACTTC.

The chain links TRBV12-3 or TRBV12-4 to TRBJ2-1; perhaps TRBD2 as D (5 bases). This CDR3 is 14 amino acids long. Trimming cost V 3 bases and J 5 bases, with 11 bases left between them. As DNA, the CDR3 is TGTGCCAGCAGTTTCCGGCGGGCGGACAATGAGCAGTTCTTC. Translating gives CASSFRRADNEQFF.